Below, 6 T cell receptor beta chains from the same sample are listed, as sequenced in a study of CD4 T cells in relation to SARS-CoV-2 and coronaviruses. The antigens for these receptors are not known. The table came from immunoSEQ multiplex PCR; TCRdb's copy has only in-frame clones and leaves some out. This sample has approximately 30,000 clones, with 74% found just once. CD4+ T cells from unexposed donors were obtained before the COVID-19 pandemic (2011-2018). The cells were cultured for around ten days before CD4+ T cells were isolated. The sequenced material came from CD4+ T cells from PBMCs, cultured in vitro. These receptor sequences come from a human donor in good health.

This clone was counted a few times. In DNA, the CDR3 is TGTGCCAGCTTAGACAGGAGTTATCAGCCCCAGCATTTT. It specifies CASLDRSYQPQHF. This chain uses TRBV6-5 with TRBJ1-5; D possibly corresponds to TRBD1 (6 bases). Per the germline V gene, CDR1 is MNHEY and CDR2 is SVGAGI. The CDR3 covers 13 residues. The V and J ends lost 8 bases and 5 bases respectively, with 13 bases between them.

This clone appeared once. The chain links TRBV10-3 to TRBJ2-6; D is uncertain. Trimming pared 2 bases from V and 1 base from J, leaving 9 bases between. The CDR3 is made up of 16 amino acids. Germline-derived CDR1 and CDR2 are ENHRY and SYGVKD. CDR3 DNA: TGTGCCATCAGTGAGGGCTTTGATTCTGGGGCCAACGTCCTGACTTTC. Residues: CAISEGFDSGANVLTF.

This chain links TRBV18 with TRBJ1-5; weak D call: TRBD1 (5 bases). Germline assignment: CDR1 KGHSH and CDR2 LQKENI. This CDR3 is 15 amino acids long. V lost 3 bases and J lost 0, with 9 bases in between. CDR3 loop: CASSPRQPSNQPQHF. The CDR3 DNA follows: TGTGCCAGCTCACCGAGACAGCCTAGCAATCAGCCCCAGCATTTT.

The chain joins TRBV11-3 to TRBJ2-5; D gene uncertain. The germline CDR1 and CDR2 sequences are SGHNT and YENEEA. V lost 0 bases to trimming and J lost 4 bases, with 6 bases between them. The CDR3 is made up of 13 amino acids. In DNA, the CDR3 is TGTGCCAGCAGCTTAGATGGCAGAGAGACCCAGTACTTC. As protein: CASSLDGRETQYF.

The V and J genes are TRBV11-2 and TRBJ1-3, with 10 bases aligning to TRBD1. Per germline, CDR1 SGHAT and CDR2 FQNNGV. Trimming removed 5 bases from V and 0 bases from J; junction bases left unmatched: 4. The CDR3 contains 16 residues. As DNA, the CDR3 is TGTGCCAGCAGCCCCCGGACAGGGGGCTCTGGAAACACCATATATTTT. This gives the protein CASSPRTGGSGNTIYF. The variable domain in full, with the rest retrieved from reference TRBV11-2 and TRBJ1-3, is EAGVAQSPRYKIIEKRQSVAFWCNPISGHATLYWYQQILGQGPKLLIQFQNNGVVDDSQLPKDRFSAERLKGVDSTLKIQPAKLEDSAVYLCASSPRTGGSGNTIYFGEGSWLTVV.

V and J are TRBV9 and TRBJ2-5; D is unclear. The CDR3 is 15 amino acids. Trimming took off 1 base at V and 5 bases at J, with 15 bases between the two ends. CDR1 and CDR2 (germline): SGDLS, YYNGEE. This CDR3 reads CASSVTTRLEETQYF. CDR3 DNA sequence: TGTGCCAGCAGCGTAACGACAAGACTGGAGGAGACCCAGTACTTC.